The rows below give T cell receptor beta chains drawn from one sample of a study of cytomegalovirus exposure and HLA in healthy donors. Generated by immunoSEQ multiplex PCR, the TCRdb table keeps only in-frame clones and is missing some. The data contain 180,000 or so clones, around 80% of them singletons. Material: PBMCs. The receptors shown here come from a man aged 18-30 years in good health and CMV-seronegative. The CDR3 runs from the conserved cysteine through the conserved F or W. Each record gives: D gene, J gene, V gene, clone size, CDR3 DNA, CDR3 protein. D genes are given only for firm matches. Expanded clones get a size class; other rows say once, few or many, or leave the size out.

>TRBD2|TRBJ2-5|TRBV6-5|few
TGTGCCAGCAGTTACTCACTAGCGGGAAGGGAGACCCAGTACTTC
CASSYSLAGRETQYF
>TRBD2|TRBJ2-7|TRBV6-6|.
TGTGCCAGCAGAACGGGCGGGGGGGCCTACGAGCAGTACTTC
CASRTGGGAYEQYF
>.|TRBJ2-7|TRBV5-8|.
TGTGCCAGCAGCTTTATGGCAGATACCTACGAGCAGTACTTC
CASSFMADTYEQYF
>TRBD2|TRBJ2-5|TRBV2|.
TGTGCCAGCAAGGGCGGGAGCGGAGAGACCCAGTACTTC
CASKGGSGETQYF
>.|TRBJ1-5|TRBV2|.
TGTGCCAGCACCCCGCGGACAGCCCGCAATCAGCCCCAGCATTTT
CASTPRTARNQPQHF
>.|TRBJ2-7|TRBV14|.
TGTGCCAGCAGCCAGACCGGGGGTTGGGGCGAGCAGTACTTC
CASSQTGGWGEQYF
>TRBD2|TRBJ2-1|TRBV27|.
TGTGCCAGCAGTCCGGGACTAGCGGGAGTCGATGAGCAGTTCTTC
CASSPGLAGVDEQFF
>.|TRBJ2-1|TRBV4-2|.
TGTGCCAGCAAAGATATAGGAGCCGCGGAGCACAATGAGCAGTTCTTC
CASKDIGAAEHNEQFF
>.|TRBJ1-1|TRBV27|.
TGTGCCAGCAGTTTAGAGGGGAACACTGAAGCTTTCTTT
CASSLEGNTEAFF
>.|TRBJ1-3|TRBV5-8|.
TGTGCCAGCAGCTCGACAAGAAACACCATATATTTT
CASSSTRNTIYF
>.|TRBJ2-2|TRBV7-3|once
TGTGCCAGCAGCTCAGACACCACCGGGGAGCTGTTTTTT
CASSSDTTGELFF
>TRBD1|TRBJ1-1|TRBV7-8|.
TGTGCCAGCACCATCGGGACAGCGAACACTGAAGCTTTCTTT
CASTIGTANTEAFF
>TRBD1|TRBJ2-1|TRBV2|.
TGTGCCAGCACCCTGAGGAGAGACAGGGGGCTGGGTGAGCAGTTCTTC
CASTLRRDRGLGEQFF
>.|TRBJ1-1|TRBV18|.
TGTGCCAGCTCGCGAGGGGGGGCGAGAGACACTGAAGCTTTCTTT
CASSRGGARDTEAFF
>.|TRBJ2-5|TRBV15|.
TGTGCCACCAGCAGAGACCTTAATGGGGGGGCGGAGACCCAGTACTTC
CATSRDLNGGAETQYF
>.|TRBJ1-5|TRBV6-5|.
TGTGCCAGCAGCCCCTGGGCAGGTGATCAGCCCCAGCATTTT
CASSPWAGDQPQHF
>.|TRBJ1-5|TRBV6-5|few
TGTGCCAGCAGTCGAGGGACATCCGGCAATCAGCCCCAGCATTTT
CASSRGTSGNQPQHF
>TRBD2|TRBJ2-1|TRBV29-1|.
TGCAGCGTTGGGGATCAGCGGGGGGAGTTCTTC
CSVGDQRGEFF
>.|TRBJ2-2|TRBV4-1|.
TGCGCCAGCAGCCAAGTGGCTAGCTCGTACACCGGGGAGCTGTTTTTT
CASSQVASSYTGELFF
>TRBD1|TRBJ2-3|TRBV13|.
TGTGCCAGCAGCTTACTGCCAGGGGGCATTGGCACAGATACGCAGTATTTT
CASSLLPGGIGTDTQYF
>.|TRBJ1-1|TRBV7-6|.
TGTGCCAGCAGCTTAGGTCCGGGGGGTGACACTGAAGCTTTCTTT
CASSLGPGGDTEAFF
>.|TRBJ1-1|TRBV5-8|.
TGTGCCAGCAGCTTAGTAGTCCGTGGCACTGAAGCTTTCTTT
CASSLVVRGTEAFF
>.|TRBJ2-3|TRBV30|.
TGTGCCTGGAAAGCTTTCACAGATACGCAGTATTTT
CAWKAFTDTQYF
>.|TRBJ2-1|TRBV11-1|.
TGTGCCAGCAGCTCCACAGGGCCCGAGAATGAGCAGTTCTTC
CASSSTGPENEQFF
>TRBD2|TRBJ2-5|TRBV7-7|few
TGTGCTAGCAGCCCCGGGACTACCCCTGGGGAGACCCAGTACTTC
CASSPGTTPGETQYF
>.|TRBJ1-2|TRBV6-1|.
TGTGCCAGCAAAGACACGATCTATGGCTACACCTTC
CASKDTIYGYTF
>.|TRBJ1-1|TRBV6-1|few
TGTGCCAGCAGTGAAGTCAGGGGAGGGACTGAAGCTTTCTTT
CASSEVRGGTEAFF
>TRBD1|TRBJ2-3|TRBV15|.
TGTGCCACCAGCCGAAGTCGACAGGGGGCCTCAGATACGCAGTATTTT
CATSRSRQGASDTQYF
>.|TRBJ2-3|TRBV5-1|.
TGCGCCAGCAGCACCTGGGACTCAACCACAGATACGCAGTATTTT
CASSTWDSTTDTQYF
>TRBD2|TRBJ2-3|TRBV10-3|.
TGTGCCATCAGGGGGGGACTAGCGGGATTCTCGACAGATACGCAGTATTTT
CAIRGGLAGFSTDTQYF
>.|TRBJ1-1|TRBV11-3|.
TGTGCCAGCAGCCCTCGGGGGGGGAACACTGAAGCTTTCTTT
CASSPRGGNTEAFF
>TRBD1|TRBJ1-4|TRBV19|once
TGTGCCAGTAGTATTCCGGTACAGGGGGCAGGGACTAATGAAAAACTGTTTTTT
CASSIPVQGAGTNEKLFF
>TRBD1|TRBJ1-1|TRBV27|once
TGTGCCAGCCGATTCCGACAGGGCGAAGCTTTCTTT
CASRFRQGEAFF
>TRBD2|TRBJ2-5|TRBV11-1|.
TGTGCCAGCAGCCCACGGACTAGCGGGGGGGGAGAGACCCAGTACTTC
CASSPRTSGGGETQYF
>.|TRBJ1-2|TRBV19|.
TGTGCCAGTAGGGACCTTTCCACAGGAAATGAACGCTATGGCTACACCTTC
CASRDLSTGNERYGYTF
>TRBD2|TRBJ2-6|TRBV7-8|.
TGTGCCAGCAGCTTGGGGGGGTATACTGGGGCCAACGTCCTGACTTTC
CASSLGGYTGANVLTF
>.|TRBJ2-7|TRBV5-4|few
TGTGCCAGCAGCGGCGGGGCCGGGAACGACGAGCAGTACTTC
CASSGGAGNDEQYF
>.|TRBJ2-5|TRBV27|.
TGTGCCAGCAGTTTAAGAGGGTTGGGGGAGACCCAGTACTTC
CASSLRGLGETQYF
>.|TRBJ1-1|TRBV5-5|.
TGTGCCAGCAGCCTGGGACTTGCTATTGTGAACACTGAAGCTTTCTTT
CASSLGLAIVNTEAFF
>.|TRBJ2-7|TRBV18|.
TGTGCCAGCTCACCGCCGGGACTTTCCTACGAGCAGTACTTC
CASSPPGLSYEQYF
>.|TRBJ2-7|TRBV9|.
TGTGCCAGCAGTCAACAGGGTAGGAGTTCCGAGCAGTACTTC
CASSQQGRSSEQYF
>TRBD2|TRBJ2-3|TRBV4-3|.
TGCGCCAGCAGCCAGGGACCCGGGACTAGCAACACAGATACGCAGTATTTT
CASSQGPGTSNTDTQYF
>.|TRBJ2-7|TRBV5-5|.
TGTGCCAGCAGCTTGCTTCCCTACGAGCAGTACTTC
CASSLLPYEQYF
>.|TRBJ1-1|TRBV7-9|.
TGTGCCAGCAGCTTACGGGCAGGGATAAACACTGAAGCTTTCTTT
CASSLRAGINTEAFF
>.|TRBJ2-7|TRBV11-2|few
TGTGCCAGCAGCCCTATATCCCGGACGGGACATCCCTACGAGCAGTACTTC
CASSPISRTGHPYEQYF
>.|TRBJ2-2|TRBV7-8|.
TGTGCCAGCAGCTTATTCCCCGGGAGCTCGAACACCGGGGAGCTGTTTTTT
CASSLFPGSSNTGELFF
>.|TRBJ2-3|TRBV7-2|.
TGTGCCAGCGGCCCCTTGAACACAGATACGCAGTATTTT
CASGPLNTDTQYF
>.|TRBJ1-2|TRBV2|.
TGTGCCAGCAGTCACAGGGATGACTATGGCTACACCTTC
CASSHRDDYGYTF
>.|TRBJ2-1|TRBV6-5|.
TGTGCCAGCAGTTACTCGCCCGGGAGTGAGCAGTTCTTC
CASSYSPGSEQFF
>TRBD1|TRBJ2-7|TRBV23-1|.
TGCGCCAGCAGTCCCGACAGGGAATACTCCTACGAGCAGTACTTC
CASSPDREYSYEQYF
>.|TRBJ2-7|TRBV9|.
TGTGCCAGCAGCGTAGAGGGAGGCCGCTCCTACGAGCAGTACTTC
CASSVEGGRSYEQYF
>.|TRBJ1-6|TRBV4-1|.
TGCGCCAGCAGTCGGACAGATAATTCACCCCTCCACTTT
CASSRTDNSPLHF
>TRBD1|TRBJ1-1|TRBV29-1|.
TGCAGCGTCGTTACAGGGGTAACGAACACTGAAGCTTTCTTT
CSVVTGVTNTEAFF
>.|TRBJ1-2|TRBV18|.
TGTGCCAGCTCACCACGGCTTGGAGTCCAGGGCGGGGCCCTTGCTAACTATGGCTACACCTTC
CASSPRLGVQGGALANYGYTF
>.|TRBJ2-7|TRBV2|few
TGTGCCAGCAGTGTCCAGGGGAACTACGAGCAGTACTTC
CASSVQGNYEQYF
>.|TRBJ2-7|TRBV5-1|.
TGCGCCAGCAGCACAGGGAGCCCGAGATCCTACGAGCAGTACTTC
CASSTGSPRSYEQYF
>.|TRBJ2-3|TRBV9|.
TGTGCCAGCAGCGCTTCAGAGGAGGTTGATACGCAGTATTTT
CASSASEEVDTQYF
>.|TRBJ2-2|TRBV12-2|once
TGTGCAAGTCGCTTTCTGGGACTAGCGGGAGACACCGGGGAGCTGTTTTTT
CASRFLGLAGDTGELFF